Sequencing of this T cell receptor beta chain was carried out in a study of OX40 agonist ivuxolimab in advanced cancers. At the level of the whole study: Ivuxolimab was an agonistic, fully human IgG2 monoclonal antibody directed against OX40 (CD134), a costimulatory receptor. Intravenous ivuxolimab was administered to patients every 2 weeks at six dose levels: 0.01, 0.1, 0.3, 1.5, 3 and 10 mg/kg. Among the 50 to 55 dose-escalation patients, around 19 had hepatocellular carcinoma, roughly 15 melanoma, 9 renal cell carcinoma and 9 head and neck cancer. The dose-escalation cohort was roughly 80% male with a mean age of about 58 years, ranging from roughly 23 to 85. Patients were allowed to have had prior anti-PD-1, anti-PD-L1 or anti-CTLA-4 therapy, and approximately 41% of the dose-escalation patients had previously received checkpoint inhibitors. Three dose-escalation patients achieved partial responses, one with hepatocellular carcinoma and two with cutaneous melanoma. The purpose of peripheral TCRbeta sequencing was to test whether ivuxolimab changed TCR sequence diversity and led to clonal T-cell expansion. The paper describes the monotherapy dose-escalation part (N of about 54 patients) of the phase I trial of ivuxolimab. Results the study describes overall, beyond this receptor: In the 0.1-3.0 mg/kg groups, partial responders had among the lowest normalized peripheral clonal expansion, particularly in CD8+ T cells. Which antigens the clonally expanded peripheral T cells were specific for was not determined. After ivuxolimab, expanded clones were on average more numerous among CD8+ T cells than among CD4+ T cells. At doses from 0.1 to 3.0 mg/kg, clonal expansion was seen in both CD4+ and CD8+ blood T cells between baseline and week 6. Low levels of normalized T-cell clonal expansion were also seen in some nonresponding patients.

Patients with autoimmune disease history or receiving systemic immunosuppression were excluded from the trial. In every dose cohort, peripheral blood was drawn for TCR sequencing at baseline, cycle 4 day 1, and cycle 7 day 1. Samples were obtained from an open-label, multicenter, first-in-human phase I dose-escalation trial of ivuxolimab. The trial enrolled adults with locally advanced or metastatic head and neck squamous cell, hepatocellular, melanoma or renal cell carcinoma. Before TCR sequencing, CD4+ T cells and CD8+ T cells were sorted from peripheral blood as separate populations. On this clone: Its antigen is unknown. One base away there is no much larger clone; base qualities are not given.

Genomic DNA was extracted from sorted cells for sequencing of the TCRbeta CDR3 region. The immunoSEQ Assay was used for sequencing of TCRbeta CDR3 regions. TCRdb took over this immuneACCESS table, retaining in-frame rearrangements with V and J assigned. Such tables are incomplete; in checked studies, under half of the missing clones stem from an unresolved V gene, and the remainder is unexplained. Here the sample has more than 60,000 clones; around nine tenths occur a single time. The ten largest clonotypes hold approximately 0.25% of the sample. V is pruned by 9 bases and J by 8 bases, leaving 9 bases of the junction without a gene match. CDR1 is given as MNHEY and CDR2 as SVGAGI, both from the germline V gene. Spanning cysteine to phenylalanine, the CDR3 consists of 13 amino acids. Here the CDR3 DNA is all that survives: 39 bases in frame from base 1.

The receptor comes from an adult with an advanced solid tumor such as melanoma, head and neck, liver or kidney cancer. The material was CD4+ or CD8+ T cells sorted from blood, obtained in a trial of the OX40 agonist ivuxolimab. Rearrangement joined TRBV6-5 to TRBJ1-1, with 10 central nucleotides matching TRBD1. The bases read TGTGCCAGTAAGGGACAGGGGCCCTCCGAAGCTTTCTTT. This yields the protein CASKGQGPSEAFF.